This TCR beta chain was retrieved from a study of T cells in Graves' hyperthyroidism and ophthalmopathy. Researchers amplified the TCR beta CDR3 regions from RNA transcripts. First-round RT-PCR of the TCR CDR3 relied on the HTBI primer set. One entry per CDR3 protein, called by TCRdb with MiXCR from the multiplex PCR reads. Of roughly 740,000 distinct CDR3 sequences in the sample, 15% to 20% were seen once. Many counts were recorded for this clonotype. This CDR3 comprises 14 residues. Germline CDR1 and CDR2: SGHRS and YFSETQ. Trimming removed 3 bases from V and 3 bases from J; junction bases left unmatched: 4.

The sequenced sample consisted of blood. The source of this sequence is a man between 18 and 29 years old with Graves' hyperthyroidism. The chain joins TRBV5-1 to TRBJ2-7, with 9 nucleotides matching TRBD1. Here the CDR3 reads CASSYPGQGYEQYF. The CDR3 DNA reads TGCGCCAGCAGCTACCCGGGACAGGGCTACGAGCAGTACTTC.